Each of the 18 T cell receptor beta chains below was sequenced from the same sample in a study of T cells in Graves' hyperthyroidism and ophthalmopathy. TCR beta CDR3 regions were amplified from RNA transcripts. The HTBI set primed first-round TCR CDR3 RT-PCR. MiXCR, applied by TCRdb to the multiplex PCR reads, yields one record per CDR3 protein. The sample yields fewer than 350,000 distinct CDR3 sequences, roughly 18% seen once. Sequences were obtained from blood. The receptors here all came from a woman between 40 and 50 years old with Graves' ophthalmopathy.

This clonotype was seen repeatedly, ten times or more. This rearrangement joins TRBV12-3 or TRBV12-4 to TRBJ1-5; D is unclear. V was trimmed by 6 bases and J by 4 bases, leaving 10 bases between them. The CDR3 is 13 residues long. In nucleotides, the CDR3 is TGTGCCAGCAGCCTTCTGAGGAATCAGCCCCAGCATTTT. Protein: CASSLLRNQPQHF.

This clonotype was counted between two and nine times. This sequence joins TRBV7-6 and TRBJ2-5; D gene uncertain. V was clipped by 2 bases and J by 3 bases, with 10 bases between them. The CDR3 has 14 amino acids. Per the germline V gene, CDR1 is SGHVS and CDR2 is FNYEAQ. CDR3 coding DNA: TGTGCCAGCAGCTTATTCCCGAGCAAAGAGACCCAGTACTTC. Its protein is CASSLFPSKETQYF.

At least ten counts were recorded for this clonotype. The chain recombines TRBV19 with TRBJ1-5; D gene ambiguous. Germline CDR1 is LNHDA and CDR2 is SQIVND (reference sequence). The CDR3 length is 13 residues. Trimming pared 3 bases from V and 5 bases from J, leaving 8 bases between. The CDR3 loop reads CASSMNGDQPQHF. The DNA for the CDR3 is TGTGCCAGTAGTATGAACGGAGATCAGCCCCAGCATTTT.

This clonotype was observed at least ten times. This sequence joins TRBV5-1 and TRBJ2-4, with D uncertain. V shed 2 bases and J shed 7 bases, with 13 bases lying between them. The CDR3 loop spans 14 amino acids. CDR1 SGHRS and CDR2 YFSETQ come from the germline V gene. The DNA of the CDR3 is TGCGCCAGCAGCTTTGAACCACCAAGTAACATTCAGTACTTC. Protein: CASSFEPPSNIQYF.

At least ten counts were recorded for this clonotype. The chain links TRBV20-1 to TRBJ1-5, with a tentative D call TRBD1 (5 bases). This CDR3 comprises 15 residues. Trimming pared 3 bases from V and 2 bases from J, leaving 14 bases between. CDR1 and CDR2 from the germline V gene are DFQATT and SNEGSKA (reference sequence). The DNA of the CDR3 is TGCAGTGCTAGGGTCGCCGACAGCGGCAATCAGCCCCAGCATTTT. It translates to CSARVADSGNQPQHF.

At least ten counts were recorded for this clonotype. The rearrangement links TRBV12-5 to TRBJ1-5; 9 bases are a match to TRBD1. Germline V gene sequence: CDR1 LGHNT, CDR2 FRNRAP. V lost 5 bases, J lost 5 bases, and 7 bases stayed unmatched. The CDR3 extends over 15 amino acids. The CDR3 here is CASGRGQGSDQPQHF. In DNA form, the CDR3 reads TGTGCTAGTGGTAGAGGACAGGGGTCTGATCAGCCCCAGCATTTT.

V usage is TRBV6-1 and J usage is TRBJ1-6, with a tentative D call TRBD1 (6 bases). Germline-derived CDR1 and CDR2 are MNHNS and SASEGT. The V gene lost 5 bases and the J gene lost 10 bases, with 15 bases spanning the gap. The CDR3 runs 14 residues. CDR3: CASSPRRGASPLHF. The CDR3 DNA reads as TGTGCCAGCAGTCCGAGACGGGGGGCCTCACCCCTCCACTTT.

This clonotype was recorded at least ten times. The chain carries TRBV9 and TRBJ2-5; D possibly uses TRBD1 or TRBD2 (5 bases each). V was clipped by 4 bases and J by 5 bases, with 18 bases between them. The germline V gene encodes CDR1 SGDLS and CDR2 YYNGEE. The CDR3 runs 15 residues. The CDR3 coding sequence is TGTGCCAGCAGCCCCTCCGGGGCGCGTTTGGAGACCCAGTACTTC. Amino acids: CASSPSGARLETQYF.

This clonotype was observed at least ten times. This chain links TRBV28 with TRBJ2-7; the D is unclear. Germline V gene sequence: CDR1 MDHEN, CDR2 SYDVKM. Trimming cost V 6 bases and J 0 bases, with 9 bases left between them. The CDR3 extends over 13 amino acids. This chain's CDR3 is CASSLGISYEQYF. The CDR3 DNA is TGTGCCAGCAGCCTAGGGATCTCCTACGAGCAGTACTTC.

This clonotype was observed at least ten times. The chain links TRBV6-2 or TRBV6-3 to TRBJ2-7, with D possibly being TRBD1 (6 bases). The CDR3 sequence is 14 residues long. Germline V gives CDR1 MNHEY, CDR2 SVGEGT. V was shortened by 0 bases and J by 6 bases, with 12 bases between the two germline ends. The CDR3 region has the DNA TGTGCCAGCAGTTACTCCAGGGGATTATTCGAGCAGTACTTC. Translation: CASSYSRGLFEQYF.

This clonotype was detected many times. The junction departs from germline at one end; a sequencing error may be responsible. This chain uses TRBV29-1 with TRBJ2-7, with D possibly matching TRBD2 (6 bases). CDR1 SQVTM and CDR2 ANQGSEA come from the germline V gene. The CDR3 is 13 residues long. In DNA, the CDR3 is TGCAGCGTGGAAGGAGGGGCCCGCTACGAGCAGTACTTC. Translated: CSVEGGARYEQYF.

This clonotype has at least ten counts. The V call is TRBV29-1, the J call TRBJ2-5; D possibly matches TRBD1 or TRBD2 (5 bases each). The CDR3 extends over 11 amino acids. Germline V gene sequence: CDR1 SQVTM, CDR2 ANQGSEA. Trimming took 6 bases from V and 5 from J, leaving 10 bases between them. CDR3 loop: CSVQGDETQYF. CDR3 DNA: TGCAGCGTCCAGGGAGACGAGACCCAGTACTTC.

This clonotype was detected a few times. At one end, the junction sequence differs from germline, possibly due to a read error. The J gene is TRBJ1-5, the V gene TRBV6-5; D call uncertain. The V gene's germline CDR1 is MNHEY and CDR2 SVGAGI. The CDR3 totals 14 residues. Written as DNA, the CDR3 is TGTGCCAGCAGTTCAGCCGGGATCAATCAGTCCCAGCATTTT. It encodes CASSSAGINQSQHF.

In its sample, this clonotype was seen many times. The chain recombines TRBV29-1 with TRBJ1-1; tentatively, D is TRBD1 (6 bases). Germline assignment: CDR1 SQVTM and CDR2 ANQGSEA. The CDR3 sequence is 12 residues long. Deletions cut 6 bases from V and 3 bases from J, with 11 bases between. DNA for the CDR3: TGCAGCGTAATGGGGGCCCACACTGAAGCTTTCTTT. Its protein product is CSVMGAHTEAFF.

This clonotype has a count of ten or more. J is TRBJ1-5 and V is TRBV28, with 10 bases matching TRBD1. The CDR3 consists of 15 residues. From germline, CDR1 is MDHEN and CDR2 SYDVKM. With 5 bases clipped from V and 6 bases from J, the junction kept 7 bases outside the gene matches. As DNA, the CDR3 is TGTGCCAGCAGTGACCGGGACAGGGGAGTTCAGCCCCAGCATTTT. Translation gives CASSDRDRGVQPQHF.

This clonotype was recorded at least ten times. This chain uses TRBV9 with TRBJ2-2; the match to TRBD2 covers 11 bases. From germline, CDR1 is SGDLS and CDR2 YYNGEE. This CDR3 is 17 amino acids long. With V trimmed by 0 bases and J by 10 bases, 11 bases remained unmatched. The CDR3: CASSVDLAGGGSEELFF. CDR3 sequence (DNA): TGTGCCAGCAGCGTAGACCTAGCGGGAGGCGGCAGCGAGGAGCTGTTTTTT.

This clonotype was observed many times. This chain joins TRBV6-1 and TRBJ1-1, with no clear D. V gave up 2 bases and J gave up 11 bases, with 15 bases separating them. There are 13 residues in the CDR3. Looked up from germline, CDR1 is MNHNS and CDR2 is SASEGT. The CDR3 reads CASSESFGVSAFF. In DNA, the CDR3 is TGTGCCAGCAGTGAATCATTTGGGGTATCGGCTTTCTTT.

This clonotype has a count of ten or more. The chain couples TRBV6-2 or TRBV6-3 to TRBJ1-1; D not resolved. The V end lost 8 bases, the J end lost 0 bases, and 10 bases lay between the germline ends. Germline loops: CDR1 MNHEY, CDR2 SVGEGT. This CDR3 is built from 13 residues. The CDR3, as DNA: TGTGCCAGCCTAGGAGTCATGAACACTGAAGCTTTCTTT. Its translation is CASLGVMNTEAFF.